This note documents a single TCR beta chain sequence. The germline gives CDR1 ENHRY, CDR2 SYGVKD. J gave up 4 bases and V 7 bases, and 6 bases lay outside the gene matches. The CDR3 contains 13 residues. These data are taken from a study of PD-1 blockade in classical Hodgkin lymphoma. After autologous stem cell transplantation all patients relapsed, and prior brentuximab vedotin exposure differed between cohorts. Purification of CD4+ T cells from thawed PBMCs was achieved by magnetic negative selection. The table came from immunoSEQ multiplex PCR; TCRdb's copy has only in-frame clones and leaves some out. The top ten clones hold roughly 1.4% of a sample with 12,000 or so clones, roughly 84% of them seen once.

The gene calls are TRBV10-3 and TRBJ2-5; TRBD2 agrees at 7 bases. The sequencing used CD4+ T cells from blood, collected at baseline. The clonotype originates from a human donor with classical Hodgkin lymphoma. The CDR3 region has the DNA TGTGCCATCAAGGACCCGGGGGGAGAGACCCAGTACTTC. Amino acids: CAIKDPGGETQYF.